This is a list of T cell receptor beta chains from one sample in a study of cytomegalovirus exposure and HLA in healthy donors. The repertoire was sequenced with immunoSEQ multiplex PCR; TCRdb's copy has only in-frame clones and lacks some. The sample has roughly 150,000 clones, 80% to 90% seen once. Sequencing was carried out using PBMCs. The receptor set was obtained from a boy between 2 and 10 years old in good health and CMV-seronegative. Both conserved end residues are part of each CDR3. D genes are given only for firm matches. Clone sizes are given selectively: once, few, many, or a class where the clone is expanded.

.	.	TRBV28	TRBJ1-6	TGTGCCAGCCGTGACCCGGCGCCGGGGGAACGTTCACCCCTCCACTTT	CASRDPAPGERSPLHF
.	.	TRBV7-6	TRBJ2-5	TGTACCAGCAACAATCCGGCAGGAACCCAGTACTTC	CTSNNPAGTQYF
TRBD2	once	TRBV7-3	TRBJ2-1	TGTGCCAGCAGCTTCACTAGCGGGAACTACAATGAGCAGTTCTTC	CASSFTSGNYNEQFF
TRBD1	once	TRBV6-1	TRBJ2-7	TGTGCCAGCAGTCCAGGGGGCAGGTACGAGCAGTACTTC	CASSPGGRYEQYF
TRBD1	once	TRBV7-6	TRBJ2-3	TGTGCCAGTTCGGACAGGGGGCTGACAGATACGCAGTATTTT	CASSDRGLTDTQYF
.	.	TRBV18	TRBJ2-5	TGTGCCAGCTCACGGCTGAATTCGGAGACCCAGTACTTC	CASSRLNSETQYF
TRBD1	.	TRBV11-2	TRBJ2-7	TGTGCCAGCAGCTCTTCCACAGGGGCTAGCTCCTACGAGCAGTACTTC	CASSSSTGASSYEQYF
.	once	TRBV10-3	TRBJ2-5	TGTGCCATCAGTGATTCCAGAGGAGAGACCCAGTACTTC	CAISDSRGETQYF
TRBD1	.	TRBV10-3	TRBJ2-7	TGTGCCATCAGACAGGGGGCCTACGAGCAGTACTTC	CAIRQGAYEQYF
.	.	TRBV25-1	TRBJ1-4	TGTGCCAGCAGTGAGGGGGGGGTAGGCGAAAAACTGTTTTTT	CASSEGGVGEKLFF
.	.	TRBV28	TRBJ1-1	TGTGCCAGCAGTTTACAAGGCAGGGTCTTGAACACTGAAGCTTTCTTT	CASSLQGRVLNTEAFF
TRBD2	.	TRBV30	TRBJ2-1	TGTGCCTGGAGTACCGGGACTAGCGGGCTTGAGCAGTTCTTC	CAWSTGTSGLEQFF
.	.	TRBV10-2	TRBJ1-1	TGCGCCAGTAGACCCAGGGCCAAGAGCACTGAAGCTTTCTTT	CASRPRAKSTEAFF
TRBD1	.	TRBV6-1	TRBJ2-3	TGTGCCAGCCAGCCAAGGGACAGGGTATCAGATACGCAGTATTTT	CASQPRDRVSDTQYF
.	.	TRBV11-3	TRBJ2-6	TGTGCCAGCAGCTTGACAGTATCTGGGGCCAACGTCCTGACTTTC	CASSLTVSGANVLTF
TRBD2	.	TRBV7-2	TRBJ2-2	TGTGCCAGCAGCTTAGCTAGACTAGCGGGCAATACCGGGGAGCTGTTTTTT	CASSLARLAGNTGELFF
.	.	TRBV9	TRBJ1-2	TGTGCCAGCAGCGTAGACAGCGGCTATGGCTACACCTTC	CASSVDSGYGYTF
.	.	TRBV10-3	TRBJ1-2	TGTGCCATCAGTGAGTCCAAGGGGGAGAGCCCCTATGGCTACACCTTC	CAISESKGESPYGYTF
.	.	TRBV7-9	TRBJ2-3	TGTTCCAGCAGCTTGCTGTCATCCGATGGCGATACGCAGTATTTT	CSSSLLSSDGDTQYF
TRBD1	.	TRBV19	TRBJ2-7	TGTGCCAGTAGTATAGCAGGGGGCTCCTACGAGCAGTACTTC	CASSIAGGSYEQYF
.	.	TRBV12-5	TRBJ1-1	TGTGCTAGTGGTTTGACGGGAACTGAAGCTTTCTTT	CASGLTGTEAFF
.	.	TRBV9	TRBJ2-5	TGTGCCAGCAGCGCGGACTTAACCCAAGAGACCCAGTACTTC	CASSADLTQETQYF
TRBD1	once	TRBV19	TRBJ2-5	TGTGCCAGTAGTGGGGAAGGACAGGGTGGCGTGACCCAGTACTTC	CASSGEGQGGVTQYF
.	.	TRBV9	TRBJ2-3	TGTGCCAGCAGCGGGCTCGGTGGGAGAAACACAGATACGCAGTATTTT	CASSGLGGRNTDTQYF
.	.	TRBV9	TRBJ2-5	TGTGCCAGCAGCGTAGATCAGGGGAGAGGGGAGACCCAGTACTTC	CASSVDQGRGETQYF
.	.	TRBV5-4	TRBJ1-1	TGTGCCAGCAGCGGATCAGACACTTTGAACACTGAAGCTTTCTTT	CASSGSDTLNTEAFF
TRBD2	many	TRBV5-1	TRBJ2-7	TGCGCCAGCAGCTTGGGGCCGACTAGCGGGTTTGGATACGAGCAGTACTTC	CASSLGPTSGFGYEQYF
TRBD2	.	TRBV9	TRBJ2-3	TGTGCCAGCAGCGACCCCCTGGCTAGCGGAATCACAGATACGCAGTATTTT	CASSDPLASGITDTQYF
.	.	TRBV28	TRBJ2-5	TGTGCCAGCAGCGTGTCGTTTTTATGGCAGGAGACCCAGTACTTC	CASSVSFLWQETQYF
TRBD2	.	TRBV9	TRBJ2-7	TGTGCCAGCAGCGGGGAGGGACTAGCCCGAGACGAGCAGTACTTC	CASSGEGLARDEQYF
.	.	TRBV29-1	TRBJ1-1	TGCAGCGCCTTGCAGGGCTCCACTGAAGCTTTCTTT	CSALQGSTEAFF
.	.	TRBV28	TRBJ2-1	TGTGCCAGCAGTTTCCTGGGGCAGTTAGTCGGCAATGAGCAGTTCTTC	CASSFLGQLVGNEQFF
.	.	TRBV7-2	TRBJ1-1	TGTGCCAGCAGCTTAATGAGACGAGAAGGGGAAGGCACTGAAGCTTTCTTT	CASSLMRREGEGTEAFF
TRBD1	.	TRBV5-5	TRBJ1-2	TGTGCCAGCAGCTTGCGTAGACCTCTGGGCAGGGGGGCCCATGGCTACACCTTC	CASSLRRPLGRGAHGYTF
TRBD2	.	TRBV11-3	TRBJ2-7	TGTGCCAGCAGCCCCTACCGTATGTTTCCTAGCGGGGAACACTACGAGCAGTACTTC	CASSPYRMFPSGEHYEQYF
.	.	TRBV6-5	TRBJ2-7	TGTGCCAGCAGTTACGTCGGGGGAGAGCAGTACTTC	CASSYVGGEQYF
.	.	TRBV11-2	TRBJ2-7	TGTGCCAGCAGCTTCCACAGAGATTACGAGCAGTACTTC	CASSFHRDYEQYF
TRBD1	once	TRBV5-4	TRBJ2-2	TGTGCCAGCGGGCCTTTCGGCAGGGGGCCTACCGGGGAGCTGTTTTTT	CASGPFGRGPTGELFF
TRBD1	once	TRBV9	TRBJ1-1	TGTGCCAGCAGCGTAGGGGGACAGATGAACACTGAAGCTTTCTTT	CASSVGGQMNTEAFF
TRBD1	.	TRBV9	TRBJ2-3	TGTGCCAGCAGCGTAGCTCTTTCGGGACAGGGACTATATACGCAGTATTTT	CASSVALSGQGLYTQYF
TRBD2	.	TRBV7-2	TRBJ2-1	TGTGCCAGCAGCTTAGAGGTCGCGGGGGGGCCGTTTGAGCAGTTCTTC	CASSLEVAGGPFEQFF
TRBD1	.	TRBV7-8	TRBJ1-1	TGTGCCAGCAGCCCTGGGACAGGGCTGCTTGGGGCTTTCTTT	CASSPGTGLLGAFF
TRBD1	.	TRBV5-6	TRBJ2-1	TGTGCCAGCAGCTTGTTTGGACAGGCCCCTGGCAATGAGCAGTTCTTC	CASSLFGQAPGNEQFF
TRBD1	.	TRBV4-2	TRBJ2-3	TGTGCCAGCAGCCAAGTATGGTACGGGACAGGTGACACAGATACGCAGTATTTT	CASSQVWYGTGDTDTQYF
TRBD1	.	TRBV28	TRBJ1-2	TGTGCCAGCAGTTTATACGTTTCTATATCCGACAGGGAGACTAGCTATGGCTACACCTTC	CASSLYVSISDRETSYGYTF
.	.	TRBV7-2	TRBJ2-1	TGTGCCAGCAGCTTAGTTCAGGGGCTTGGCTACAATGAGCAGTTCTTC	CASSLVQGLGYNEQFF
.	.	TRBV7-7	TRBJ2-1	TGTGCCAGCAGCCCAGATGCCGGGAACTACAATGAGCAGTTCTTC	CASSPDAGNYNEQFF
TRBD2	.	TRBV7-2	TRBJ2-7	TGTGCCAGCAGCTTAGTGGGACTAGCGGGAGGGGACTCCTACGAGCAGTACTTC	CASSLVGLAGGDSYEQYF
.	.	TRBV19	TRBJ1-2	TGTGCCAGTACCCCAGGCGACACTAACTATGGCTACACCTTC	CASTPGDTNYGYTF
TRBD2	.	TRBV11-3	TRBJ2-1	TGTGCCAGCAGCTTCCCGGGAGGCCTAGGGTCCTACAATGAGCAGTTCTTC	CASSFPGGLGSYNEQFF
TRBD1	few	TRBV15	TRBJ2-3	TGTGCCACCAGCCAGGGACAGGGGTTCGGTCGCACACACACAGATACGCAGTATTTT	CATSQGQGFGRTHTDTQYF
.	.	TRBV30	TRBJ2-2	TGTGCCTGGGGACATTTGAACACCGGGGAGCTGTTTTTT	CAWGHLNTGELFF
.	.	TRBV30	TRBJ1-6	TGTGCCCGAAGGACAGAGTTAAATTCACCCCTCCACTTT	CARRTELNSPLHF
TRBD1	few	TRBV6-1	TRBJ2-3	TGTGCCAGCGCACTTCAGGGGGCCGGCGCAGATACGCAGTATTTT	CASALQGAGADTQYF
.	.	TRBV11-2	TRBJ1-4	TGTGCCAGCAGCTTATCGGGGGGGAGGAATGAAAAACTGTTTTTT	CASSLSGGRNEKLFF
TRBD1	.	TRBV18	TRBJ2-5	TGTGCCAGCTCACCATTAGGACAGGGAGGTCAGGAGACCCAGTACTTC	CASSPLGQGGQETQYF
.	.	TRBV29-1	TRBJ2-5	TGCAGCGTTGAATGGGGCCGAGAGACCCAGTACTTC	CSVEWGRETQYF
.	.	TRBV19	TRBJ1-1	TGTGCCAGTAGTATAGGGAGGACAGCCGGAGCTGAAGCTTTCTTT	CASSIGRTAGAEAFF
.	.	TRBV28	TRBJ1-3	TGTGCCAGCAGTTTGCGGGTACAGCTGACCCCGATTTCCTCTGGAAACACCATATATTTT	CASSLRVQLTPISSGNTIYF
TRBD2	.	TRBV19	TRBJ2-5	TGTGCCAGTAACCGGGCTAGCGGGGAGGGCACCCAGTACTTC	CASNRASGEGTQYF